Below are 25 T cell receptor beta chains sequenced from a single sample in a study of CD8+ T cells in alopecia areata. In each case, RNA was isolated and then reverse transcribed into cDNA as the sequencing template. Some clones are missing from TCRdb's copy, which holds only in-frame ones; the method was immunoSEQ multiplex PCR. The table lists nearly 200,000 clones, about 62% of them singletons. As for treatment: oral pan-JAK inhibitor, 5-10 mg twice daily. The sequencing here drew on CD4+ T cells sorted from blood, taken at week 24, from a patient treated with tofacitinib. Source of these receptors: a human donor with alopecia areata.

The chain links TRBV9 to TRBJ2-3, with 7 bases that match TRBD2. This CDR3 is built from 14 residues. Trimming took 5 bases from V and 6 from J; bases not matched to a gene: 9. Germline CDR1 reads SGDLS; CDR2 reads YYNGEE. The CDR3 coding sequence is TGTGCCAGCAGTCAGAGCGGGATCGCTGATACGCAGTATTTT. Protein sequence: CASSQSGIADTQYF. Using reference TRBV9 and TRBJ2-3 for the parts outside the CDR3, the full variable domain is DSGVTQTPKHLITATGQRVTLRCSPRSGDLSVYWYQQSLDQGLQFLIQYYNGEERAKGNILERFSAQQFPDLHSELNLSSLELGDSALYFCASSQSGIADTQYFGPGTRLTVL.

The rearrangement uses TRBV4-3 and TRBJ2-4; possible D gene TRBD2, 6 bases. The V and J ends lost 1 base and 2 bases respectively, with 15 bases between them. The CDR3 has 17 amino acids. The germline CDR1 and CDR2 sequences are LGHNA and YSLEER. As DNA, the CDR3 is TGCGCCAGCAGCCAAGCCGGGGGTGGACTAACCAAAAACATTCAGTACTTC. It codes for CASSQAGGGLTKNIQYF.

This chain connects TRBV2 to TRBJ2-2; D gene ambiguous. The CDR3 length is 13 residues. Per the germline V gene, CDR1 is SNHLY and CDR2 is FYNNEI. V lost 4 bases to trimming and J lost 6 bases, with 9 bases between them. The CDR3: CASSVIVPGELFF. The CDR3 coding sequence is TGTGCCAGCAGTGTAATCGTTCCCGGGGAGCTGTTTTTT. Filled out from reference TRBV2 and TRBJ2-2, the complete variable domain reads EPEVTQTPSHQVTQMGQEVILRCVPISNHLYFYWYRQILGQKVEFLVSFYNNEISEKSEIFDDQFSVERPDGSNFTLKIRSTKLEDSAMYFCASSVIVPGELFFGEGSRLTVL.

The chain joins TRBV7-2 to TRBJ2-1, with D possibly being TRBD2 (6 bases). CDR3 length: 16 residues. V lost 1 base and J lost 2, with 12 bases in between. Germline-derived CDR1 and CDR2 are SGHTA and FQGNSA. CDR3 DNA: TGTGCCAGCAGCTTAGATCCTAGCGCTACCTACAATGAGCAGTTCTTC. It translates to CASSLDPSATYNEQFF.

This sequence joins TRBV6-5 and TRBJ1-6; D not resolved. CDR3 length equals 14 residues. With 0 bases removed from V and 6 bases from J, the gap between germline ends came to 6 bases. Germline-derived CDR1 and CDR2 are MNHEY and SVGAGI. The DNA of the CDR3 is TGTGCCAGCAGTTACTCTGGGAGTAATTCACCCCTCCACTTT. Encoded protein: CASSYSGSNSPLHF.

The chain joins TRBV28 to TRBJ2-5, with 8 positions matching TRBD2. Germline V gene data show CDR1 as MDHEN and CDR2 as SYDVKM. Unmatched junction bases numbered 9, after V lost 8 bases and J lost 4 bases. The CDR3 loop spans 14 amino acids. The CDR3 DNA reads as TGTGCCAGCGGGACTAGGGGACGTAGAGAGACCCAGTACTTC. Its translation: CASGTRGRRETQYF.

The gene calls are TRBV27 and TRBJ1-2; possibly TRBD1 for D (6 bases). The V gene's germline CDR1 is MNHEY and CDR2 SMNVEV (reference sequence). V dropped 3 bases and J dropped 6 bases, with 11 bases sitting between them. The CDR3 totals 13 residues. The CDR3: CASSFGAGDGYTF. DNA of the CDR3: TGTGCCAGCAGTTTCGGGGCAGGGGATGGCTACACCTTC.

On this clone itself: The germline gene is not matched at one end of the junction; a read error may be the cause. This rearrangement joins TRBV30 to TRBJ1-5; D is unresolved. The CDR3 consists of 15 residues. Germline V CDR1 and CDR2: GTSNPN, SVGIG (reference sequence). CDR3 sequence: CAWSLKGVSDQPQHF. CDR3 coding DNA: TGTGCCTGGAGTTTGAAGGGCGTTAGCGATCAGCCCCAGCATTTT.

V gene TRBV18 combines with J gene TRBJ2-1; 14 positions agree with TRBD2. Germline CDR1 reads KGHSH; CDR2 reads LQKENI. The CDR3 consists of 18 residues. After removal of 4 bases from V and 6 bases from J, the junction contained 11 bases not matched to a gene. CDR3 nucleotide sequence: TGTGCCAGCTCACACCAGACTAGCGGGGGGGCCACTTTCAATGAGCAGTTCTTC. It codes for CASSHQTSGGATFNEQFF.

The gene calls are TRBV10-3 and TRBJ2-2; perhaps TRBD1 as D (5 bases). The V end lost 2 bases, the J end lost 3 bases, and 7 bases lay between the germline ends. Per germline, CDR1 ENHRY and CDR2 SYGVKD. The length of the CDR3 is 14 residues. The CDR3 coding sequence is TGTGCCATCAGTGAGGGCAGGGACACCGGGGAGCTGTTTTTT. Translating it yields CAISEGRDTGELFF.

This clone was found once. The CDR3 region has the DNA TGTGCCAGCAGTTACGCACAGGGAAGCAATCAGCCCCAGCATTTT. Its protein is CASSYAQGSNQPQHF. This chain connects TRBV6-5 to TRBJ1-5, with a weak D call TRBD1 (6 bases). Germline CDR1 reads MNHEY; CDR2 reads SVGAGI. The CDR3 runs 15 residues. V was pared by 2 bases and J by 1 base, with 9 bases between.

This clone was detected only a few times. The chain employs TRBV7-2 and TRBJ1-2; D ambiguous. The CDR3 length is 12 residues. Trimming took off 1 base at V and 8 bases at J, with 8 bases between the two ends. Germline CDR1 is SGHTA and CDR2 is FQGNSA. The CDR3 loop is CASSLGGRGYTF. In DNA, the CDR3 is TGTGCCAGCAGCTTAGGAGGGCGAGGCTACACCTTC. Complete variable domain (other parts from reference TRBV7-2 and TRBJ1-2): GAGVSQSPSNKVTEKGKDVELRCDPISGHTALYWYRQSLGQGLEFLIYFQGNSAPDKSGLPSDRFSAERTGGSVSTLTIQRTQQEDSAVYLCASSLGGRGYTFGSGTRLTVV.

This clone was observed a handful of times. The CDR3 sequence is CASSQSGRHEQYF. CDR3 nucleotides: TGTGCCAGCAGCCAGAGCGGGAGACACGAGCAGTACTTC. The V and J genes are TRBV7-2 and TRBJ2-7, with 8 positions matching TRBD2. The germline V gene has CDR1 SGHTA and CDR2 FQGNSA. There are 13 residues in the CDR3. V lost 5 bases to trimming and J lost 5 bases; unmatched junction nucleotides: 5.

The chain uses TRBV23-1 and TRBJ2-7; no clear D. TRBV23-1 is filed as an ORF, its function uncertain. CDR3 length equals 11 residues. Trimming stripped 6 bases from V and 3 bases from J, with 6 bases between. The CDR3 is CASSPDYEQYF. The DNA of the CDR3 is TGCGCCAGCAGCCCCGACTACGAGCAGTACTTC.

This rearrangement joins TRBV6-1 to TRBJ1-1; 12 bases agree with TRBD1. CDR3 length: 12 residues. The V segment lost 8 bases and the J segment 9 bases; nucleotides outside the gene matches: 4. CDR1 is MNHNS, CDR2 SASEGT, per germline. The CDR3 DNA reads TGTGCCAGCGCCGGGACAGGGGGCAAAGCTTTCTTT. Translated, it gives CASAGTGGKAFF.

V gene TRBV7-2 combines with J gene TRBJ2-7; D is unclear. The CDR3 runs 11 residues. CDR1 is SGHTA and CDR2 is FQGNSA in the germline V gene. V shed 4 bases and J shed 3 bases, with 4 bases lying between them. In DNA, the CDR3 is TGTGCCAGCAGCTACCACTACGAGCAGTACTTC. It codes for CASSYHYEQYF.

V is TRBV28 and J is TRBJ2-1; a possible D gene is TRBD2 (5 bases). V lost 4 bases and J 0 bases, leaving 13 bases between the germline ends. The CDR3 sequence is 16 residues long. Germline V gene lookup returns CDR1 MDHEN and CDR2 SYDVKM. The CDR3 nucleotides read TGTGCCAGCAGTTCTGTCGCGGGTCGCTCCTACAATGAGCAGTTCTTC. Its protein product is CASSSVAGRSYNEQFF.

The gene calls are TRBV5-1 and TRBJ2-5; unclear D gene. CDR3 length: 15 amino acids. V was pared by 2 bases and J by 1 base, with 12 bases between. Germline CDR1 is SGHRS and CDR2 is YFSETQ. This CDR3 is CASSFARASQETQYF. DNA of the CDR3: TGCGCCAGCAGCTTCGCCAGAGCTTCCCAAGAGACCCAGTACTTC.

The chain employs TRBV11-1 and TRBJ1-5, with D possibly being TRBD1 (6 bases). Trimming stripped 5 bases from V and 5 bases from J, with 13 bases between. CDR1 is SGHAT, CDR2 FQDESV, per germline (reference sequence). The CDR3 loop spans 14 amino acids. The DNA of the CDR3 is TGTGCCAGCAGCGGGGGCGCGGGTGATCAGCCCCAGCATTTT. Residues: CASSGGAGDQPQHF.

CDR3 amino acids: CASSLSRGPYGYTF. The CDR3 DNA reads TGTGCCAGCAGCTTGTCCAGGGGGCCCTATGGCTACACCTTC. The gene calls are TRBV5-4 and TRBJ1-2, with 8 bases fitting TRBD1. CDR3 size: 14 residues. The J segment lost 4 bases and the V segment lost 1 base, leaving 3 bases of the junction unmatched. The germline V gene encodes CDR1 SGHNT and CDR2 YYREEE (reference sequence). Full variable domain (remainder filled in from reference TRBV5-4 and TRBJ1-2): ETGVTQSPTHLIKTRGQQVTLRCSSQSGHNTVSWYQQALGQGPQFIFQYYREEENGRGNFPPRFSGLQFPNYSSELNVNALELDDSALYLCASSLSRGPYGYTFGSGTRLTVV.

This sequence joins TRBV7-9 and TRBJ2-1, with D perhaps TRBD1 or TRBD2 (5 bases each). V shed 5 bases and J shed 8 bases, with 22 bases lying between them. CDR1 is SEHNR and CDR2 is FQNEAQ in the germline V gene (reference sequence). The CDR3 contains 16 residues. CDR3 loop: CASSHWSGALGDEQFF. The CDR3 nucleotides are TGTGCCAGCAGCCACTGGTCCGGGGCCCTTGGGGATGAGCAGTTCTTC.

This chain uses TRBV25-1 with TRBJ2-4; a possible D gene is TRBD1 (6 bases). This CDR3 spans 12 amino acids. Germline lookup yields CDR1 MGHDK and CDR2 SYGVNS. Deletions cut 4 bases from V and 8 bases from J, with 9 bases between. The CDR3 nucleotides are TGTGCCAGCAGTGTAGGGGGAGACATTCAGTACTTC. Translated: CASSVGGDIQYF.

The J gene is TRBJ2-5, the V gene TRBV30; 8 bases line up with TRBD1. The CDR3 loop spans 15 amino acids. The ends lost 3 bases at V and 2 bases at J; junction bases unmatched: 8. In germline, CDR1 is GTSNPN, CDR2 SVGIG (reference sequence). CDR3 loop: CAWSAGGVGQETQYF. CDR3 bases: TGTGCCTGGAGCGCAGGGGGCGTGGGGCAAGAGACCCAGTACTTC.

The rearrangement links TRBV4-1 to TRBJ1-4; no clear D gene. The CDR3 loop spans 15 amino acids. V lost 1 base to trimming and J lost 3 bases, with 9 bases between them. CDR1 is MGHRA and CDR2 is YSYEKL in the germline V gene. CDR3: CASSQGPGSNEKLFF. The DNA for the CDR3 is TGCGCCAGCAGCCAAGGTCCGGGGTCTAATGAAAAACTGTTTTTT.

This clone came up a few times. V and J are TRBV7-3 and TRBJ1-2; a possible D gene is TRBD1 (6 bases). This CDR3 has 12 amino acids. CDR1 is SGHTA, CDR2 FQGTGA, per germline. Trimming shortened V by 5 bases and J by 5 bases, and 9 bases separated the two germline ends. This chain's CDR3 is CASSLQGYGYTF. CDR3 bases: TGTGCCAGCAGCCTTCAGGGGTATGGCTACACCTTC.